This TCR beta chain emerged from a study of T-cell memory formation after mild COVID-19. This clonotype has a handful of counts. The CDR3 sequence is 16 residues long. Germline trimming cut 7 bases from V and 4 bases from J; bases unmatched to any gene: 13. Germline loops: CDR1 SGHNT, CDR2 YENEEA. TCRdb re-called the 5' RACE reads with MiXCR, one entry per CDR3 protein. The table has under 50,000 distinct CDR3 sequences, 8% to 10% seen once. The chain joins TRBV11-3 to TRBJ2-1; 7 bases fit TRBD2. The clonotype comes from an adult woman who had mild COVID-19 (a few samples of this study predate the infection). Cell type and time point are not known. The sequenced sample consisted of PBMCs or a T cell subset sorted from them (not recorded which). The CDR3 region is CASTDPWLAAYNEQFF. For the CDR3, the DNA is TGTGCCAGCACGGATCCTTGGCTAGCGGCTTACAATGAGCAGTTCTTC. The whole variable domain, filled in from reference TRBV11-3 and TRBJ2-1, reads EAGVVQSPRYKIIEKKQPVAFWCNPISGHNTLYWYLQNLGQGPELLIRYENEEAVDDSQLPKDRFSAERLKGVDSTLKIQPAELGDSAVYLCASTDPWLAAYNEQFFGPGTRLTVL.